The TCR beta chain under discussion was sequenced for a study of tumor-infiltrating lymphocytes in primary liver carcinoma. Overall study context: About 3.65 to 8 million productive TCRbeta reads were obtained from the samples, with similar numbers across tissue types. Study-wide results and limits: Merely about 7.5-25% of top clones occurred in all five tumor regions.

With a constant-region primer, TCR beta cDNA was made from approximately 500 ng of total RNA. Construction of TCR beta libraries relied on three successive nested multiplex PCR rounds employing slightly modified ARM-PCR. The two initial PCR rounds, about 9 cycles each, used TRBV1-TRBV30 forward and C-beta reverse primers. TCRdb processed the multiplex PCR reads anew with MiXCR; each CDR3 protein has one entry. The table shows 100,000 to 150,000 distinct CDR3 sequences, with around 64% occurring only once. At least ten counts were recorded for this clonotype. As yet, its antigen is unknown. Extraction of RNA together with DNA used roughly 18-32 mg of unsorted bulk tissue. Trimming took 2 bases from V and 4 from J, leaving 9 bases between them. The CDR3 runs 13 residues. Germline values: CDR1 MGHRA, CDR2 YSYEKL.

The TCR comes from an older woman with primary liver carcinoma and hepatitis B virus infection. This sequence joins TRBV4-1 and TRBJ2-7; D tentatively fits TRBD1 or TRBD2 (5 bases each). Material: liver tumor tissue from sampling region 3. Subset here: tumor region T3, left-lateral pole. This CDR3 reads CASSQQGEYEQYF. CDR3 DNA sequence: TGCGCCAGCAGCCAACAGGGAGAATACGAGCAGTACTTC.